Below are 16 T cell receptor beta chains sequenced from a single sample in a study of T-cell memory formation after mild COVID-19. From the 5' RACE reads, TCRdb called clonotypes with MiXCR, one entry per CDR3 protein. This sample has around 310,000 distinct CDR3 sequences, with roughly 20% found just once. What was sequenced was PBMCs or a T cell subset sorted from them (not recorded which). Every receptor here comes from a man younger than 35 who had mild COVID-19 (a few samples of this study predate the infection). Cell type and time point are not known.

The gene calls are TRBV7-7 and TRBJ2-3, with TRBD1 as a possible D gene (5 bases). This CDR3 has 14 amino acids. V lost 5 bases, J lost 2 bases, and 11 bases lay in between. CDR1 is SSHAT, CDR2 FNYEAQ, per germline (reference sequence). The CDR3 protein is CASSRGHNTDTQYF. Written as DNA, the CDR3 is TGTGCCAGCAGCCGTGGACACAACACAGATACGCAGTATTTT.

This clonotype was recorded a few times. CDR3 amino acids: CASSQDSDAHYGYTF. In nucleotides, the CDR3 is TGCGCCAGCAGCCAAGATAGTGATGCCCACTATGGCTACACCTTC. The J gene is TRBJ1-2, the V gene TRBV4-3; no clear D gene. This CDR3 contains 15 residues. Between the trimmed V and J ends, which lost 0 bases and 3 bases, there was a span of 11 bases. CDR1 is LGHNA, CDR2 YSLEER, per germline.

There are a few counts of this clonotype. The chain uses TRBV6-6 and TRBJ2-2, with unresolved D. With 6 bases removed from V and 6 bases from J, the gap between germline ends came to 8 bases. The CDR3 spans 12 residues. Germline V gives CDR1 MNHNY, CDR2 SVGAGI (reference sequence). The CDR3 nucleotides read TGTGCCAGCAGCGATTCGCCCGGGGAGCTGTTTTTT. As protein: CASSDSPGELFF.

This clonotype was seen more than once but under ten times. J is TRBJ2-1 and V is TRBV7-2; TRBD2 is a possible D gene (6 bases). The V gene's germline CDR1 is SGHTA and CDR2 FQGNSA. The CDR3 sequence is 13 residues long. V lost 1 base and J lost 10, with 11 bases in between. The CDR3 DNA reads as TGTGCCAGCAGCTTAGGATCGGGAGTCGAGCAGTTCTTC. It codes for CASSLGSGVEQFF.

Many counts were recorded for this clonotype. The chain recombines TRBV3-1 with TRBJ2-7; 10 bases match TRBD1. This CDR3 is built from 14 residues. Trimming cost V 4 bases and J 4 bases; bases outside gene matches: 4. Germline CDR1 reads LGHDT; CDR2 reads YNNKEL (reference sequence). The CDR3 loop reads CASSPGTGVYEQYF. The CDR3 coding sequence is TGTGCCAGCAGCCCCGGGACAGGGGTATACGAGCAGTACTTC.

This clonotype was counted only a few times. The chain uses TRBV20-1 and TRBJ2-1; D uncertain. V lost 6 bases and J 4 bases, leaving 7 bases between the germline ends. The CDR3 extends over 11 amino acids. CDR1 and CDR2 (germline): DFQATT, SNEGSKA (reference sequence). DNA of the CDR3: TGCAGTGCCGTAGGATACAATGAGCAGTTCTTC. This translates into CSAVGYNEQFF.

V usage is TRBV21-1 and J usage is TRBJ2-3; TRBD1, the table's D call, was not compared with the DNA. TRBV21-1 is termed a pseudogene. The CDR3 has 19 residues. Here the CDR3 reads CASSPLPGSRGVGTDTQYF. In nucleotides, the CDR3 is TGTGCCAGCAGCCCCCTTCCGGGGAGTCGGGGGGTAGGGACAGATACGCAGTATTTT.

This clonotype has more than one count but fewer than ten. The rearrangement joins TRBV4-3 to TRBJ2-7, with a possible D match to TRBD2 (6 bases). The V gene lost 0 bases and the J gene lost 1 base, with 10 bases spanning the gap. The CDR3 extends over 15 amino acids. Germline CDR1 LGHNA, CDR2 YSLEER. The CDR3 protein is CASSQDSGASYEQYF. In nucleotides, the CDR3 is TGCGCCAGCAGCCAAGATTCGGGAGCATCCTACGAGCAGTACTTC.

The rearrangement links TRBV6-2 or TRBV6-3 to TRBJ2-3; 12 positions match TRBD2. Germline CDR1 reads MNHEY; CDR2 reads SVGEGT. The CDR3 has 17 amino acids. V lost 0 bases, J lost 9 bases, and 10 bases stayed unmatched. The DNA of the CDR3 is TGTGCCAGCAGTTACTCTCCGCTAGCGGGGGGGAAATGGACGCAGTATTTT. Residues: CASSYSPLAGGKWTQYF.

The V and J genes are TRBV7-3 and TRBJ2-5, with D possibly matching TRBD2 (7 bases). Trimming left V 5 bases short and J 5 bases short, with 12 bases between. The germline V gene has CDR1 SGHTA and CDR2 FQGTGA. The CDR3 is 13 amino acids. This chain's CDR3 is CASSTEGGETQYF. CDR3 sequence (DNA): TGTGCCAGCAGCACGGAGGGGGGGGAGACCCAGTACTTC.

This clonotype was picked up a small number of times. The CDR3 region is CASSLATSGGLKTQYF. Written as DNA, the CDR3 is TGTGCCAGCAGCTTAGCAACTAGCGGGGGTTTAAAGACCCAGTACTTC. The chain recombines TRBV7-2 with TRBJ2-5, with 11 positions matching TRBD2. The CDR3 spans 16 residues. Germline CDR1 and CDR2: SGHTA and FQGNSA. V shed 0 bases and J 6 bases; nucleotides not matched to a gene: 6.

V gene TRBV7-8 combines with J gene TRBJ2-7; TRBD2 matches 9 bases. J gave up 4 bases and V 5 bases, and 3 bases lay outside the gene matches. The CDR3 runs 13 residues. Germline V gives CDR1 SGHVS, CDR2 FQNEAQ. The CDR3: CASSLSGSYEQYV. The CDR3, as DNA: TGTGCCAGCAGCCTTAGCGGGAGTTACGAGCAGTACGTC.

This clonotype was seen repeatedly, ten times or more. This chain joins TRBV12-3 or TRBV12-4 and TRBJ1-1, with TRBD1 as a possible D gene (5 bases). V was cut by 5 bases and J by 0 bases, with 7 bases left in between. This CDR3 has 13 amino acids. The CDR3 nucleotides read TGTGCCAGCAGTGAACAGGTGAACACTGAAGCTTTCTTT. Its translation: CASSEQVNTEAFF.

This clonotype was observed a handful of times. The chain employs TRBV5-8 and TRBJ2-7; the match to TRBD1 covers 8 bases. The V gene's germline CDR1 is SGHTS and CDR2 YDEGEE. V dropped 4 bases and J dropped 2; count of bases not matched to a gene: 5. The CDR3 spans 14 residues. The CDR3 bases are TGTGCCAGCAGCGTGGGACAGGCAGCCTACGAGCAGTACGTC. This encodes CASSVGQAAYEQYV.

The chain recombines TRBV5-1 with TRBJ2-5, with 7 bases that match TRBD2. CDR1 SGHRS and CDR2 YFSETQ come from the germline V gene. With 1 base clipped from V and 5 bases from J, the junction kept 8 bases outside the gene matches. This CDR3 is 15 amino acids long. Here the CDR3 DNA reads TGCGCCAGCAGCTTGCTTCCGGGGGGAGGTGAGACCCAGTACTTC. Translated, it gives CASSLLPGGGETQYF.

This clonotype has only a few counts. The chain links TRBV20-1 to TRBJ2-3, with TRBD2 matching 8 bases. V shed 0 bases, J shed 2 bases, and the junction held 7 bases outside the gene matches. The CDR3 is 16 residues long. From germline, CDR1 is DFQATT and CDR2 SNEGSKA (reference sequence). DNA of the CDR3: TGCAGTGCTAGAGATGGGCGGGGGGCCTTCACAGATACGCAGTATTTT. It codes for CSARDGRGAFTDTQYF.